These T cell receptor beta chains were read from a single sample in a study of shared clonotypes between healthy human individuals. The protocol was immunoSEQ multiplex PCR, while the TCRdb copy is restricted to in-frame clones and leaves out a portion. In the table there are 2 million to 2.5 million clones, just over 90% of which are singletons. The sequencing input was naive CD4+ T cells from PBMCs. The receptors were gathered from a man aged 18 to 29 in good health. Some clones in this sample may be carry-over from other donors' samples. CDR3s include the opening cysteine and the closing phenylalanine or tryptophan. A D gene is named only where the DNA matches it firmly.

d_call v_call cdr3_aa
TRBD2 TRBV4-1 CASSQEASGRPDTQYF
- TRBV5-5 CASSSRDYGYTF
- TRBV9 CASSVEDSYTGELFF
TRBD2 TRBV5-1 CASSLASGSFSTDTQYF
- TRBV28 CASSSRRDYTF
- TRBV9 CASSATGQSYEQYF
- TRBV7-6 CASSLAAGPNQETQYF
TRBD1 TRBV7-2 CASSPTRTGRLLETQYF
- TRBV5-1 CASSTDSLRGNEQFF
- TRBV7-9 CASSLAERREAEAFF
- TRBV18 CASSPGRTTYEQYF
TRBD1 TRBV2 CASGTGFGNTIYF
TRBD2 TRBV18 CASSPLAGGVQETQYF
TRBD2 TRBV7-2 CASSPFASGSRTGELFF
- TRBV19 CASSMPSSQGRRRTTEAFF